This entry concerns a single TCR beta chain. Its antigen is unknown. The source of the sample is a study of Ad26.COV2.S vaccination and SARS-CoV-2 variants. Study results and limitations: Measurement of non-spike TCR breadth gave similar results in vaccine and placebo recipients.

V was shortened by 1 base and J by 6 bases, with 13 bases between the two germline ends. This CDR3 is 16 amino acids long. CDR1 is MNHNS, CDR2 SASEGT, per germline. Method: immunoSEQ multiplex PCR; TCRdb's copy keeps in-frame clones and lacks some. This table has around 370,000 clones, about 90% appearing once. This chain connects TRBV6-1 to TRBJ1-6; D gene ambiguous. This TCR derives from a human donor who had recovered from COVID-19. This sample comprised peripheral blood, obtained after recovery from COVID-19. The CDR3 bases are TGTGCCAGCAGTGAAGTCTTCCCCTTTCCTAATTCACCCCTCCACTTT. Encoded protein: CASSEVFPFPNSPLHF.